Each of the 29 T cell receptor beta chains below was sequenced from the same sample in a study of CD8+CD57+ T cells in acquired aplastic anemia. Flow cytometry had shown expanded CD8+CD57+ cells in the patients chosen for sequencing. Profiling that covered TCR beta VDJ and CDR3 relied on genomic DNA as its template. TCRdb passed the reads through MiXCR, listing each CDR3 protein once. Among around 500,000 distinct CDR3 sequences listed, around 32% were seen once. Sequencing was carried out using sorted CD4+, CD8+, or CD8+CD57+ T cells (not recorded which) from PBMCs. These receptors were taken from a human donor with aplastic anemia.

Many counts were recorded for this clonotype. The genes are TRBV7-9 and TRBJ2-5; TRBD1 matches at 9 bases. The CDR3 spans 15 residues. Germline CDR1 reads SEHNR; CDR2 reads FQNEAQ (reference sequence). The J segment lost 4 bases and the V segment lost 6 bases, leaving 9 bases of the junction unmatched. CDR3 nucleotides: TGTGCCAGCAGTACCGCACAGGGGGCGGGAGAGACCCAGTACTTC. Encoded protein: CASSTAQGAGETQYF.

Comments on this clonotype: Here the CDR3 omits its conserved ending phenylalanine or tryptophan, so a read error is the likely source. The gene calls are TRBV27 and TRBJ1-2; D might be TRBD1 (5 bases). With 1 base removed from V and 3 bases from J, the gap between germline ends came to 12 bases. CDR1 is MNHEY, CDR2 SMNVEV, per germline (reference sequence). This CDR3 spans 15 amino acids. The CDR3 loop is CASSLLGGGYYGYTL. CDR3 nucleotide sequence: TGTGCCAGCAGTTTATTGGGCGGGGGGTACTATGGCTACACCCTC.

The genes are TRBV4-1 and TRBJ1-2; D call uncertain. The V and J ends lost 1 base and 1 base respectively, with 13 bases between them. The germline V gene has CDR1 MGHRA and CDR2 YSYEKL. This CDR3 is built from 16 residues. CDR3 amino acids: CASSQAYRMSNYGYTF. CDR3 bases: TGCGCCAGCAGCCAAGCGTATCGGATGAGTAACTATGGCTACACCTTC.

The rearrangement uses TRBV20-1 and TRBJ2-7, with D perhaps matching TRBD1 (6 bases). The CDR3 spans 12 residues. Per germline, CDR1 DFQATT and CDR2 SNEGSKA (reference sequence). With 4 bases removed from V and 4 bases from J, the gap between germline ends came to 11 bases. DNA of the CDR3: TGCAGTGCTATATCAGGGGAGTACGAGCAGTACTTC. Its translation is CSAISGEYEQYF.

This rearrangement joins TRBV5-6 to TRBJ2-7, with D perhaps matching TRBD2 (5 bases). Germline CDR1 reads SGHDT; CDR2 reads YYEEEE. This CDR3 region has 15 residues. The germline V and J ends were trimmed by 4 bases and 6 bases, with 20 bases remaining between them. The CDR3 region has the DNA TGTGCCAGCAGCCGCCGGCTCGTCGGTCGGGGCGAGCAGTACTTC. This translates into CASSRRLVGRGEQYF.

This clonotype was detected ten times or more. CDR3 nucleotides: TGTGCCAGCGGATATGGGGGGCAGGGGTGGACCTACGAGCAGTACTTC. This translates into CASGYGGQGWTYEQYF. V usage is TRBV7-8 and J usage is TRBJ2-7; tentatively, D is TRBD1 or TRBD2 (6 bases each). V was pared by 8 bases and J by 2 bases, with 22 bases between. The CDR3 loop spans 16 amino acids. The germline V gene has CDR1 SGHVS and CDR2 FQNEAQ.

The V gene is TRBV12-3 or TRBV12-4, the J gene TRBJ1-3; D ambiguous. V was shortened by 5 bases and J by 2 bases, with 7 bases between the two germline ends. The CDR3 loop spans 13 amino acids. As DNA, the CDR3 is TGTGCCAGCAGTCGGGCAGCTGGAAACACCATATATTTT. Its translation is CASSRAAGNTIYF.

The rearrangement uses TRBV10-3 and TRBJ2-3; TRBD2 matches at 8 bases. From germline, CDR1 is ENHRY and CDR2 SYGVKD. There are 14 residues in the CDR3. V gave up 10 bases and J gave up 5 bases; unmatched junction bases: 11. The CDR3 sequence is CATTRGGRIDTQYF. Here the CDR3 DNA reads TGTGCCACCACGCGCGGGGGGCGTATAGATACGCAGTATTTT.

This chain connects TRBV6-1 to TRBJ1-2, with D possibly being TRBD1 (6 bases). Trimming stripped 6 bases from V and 4 bases from J, with 15 bases between. CDR1 and CDR2 from the germline V gene are MNHNS and SASEGT. The CDR3 runs to 14 residues. Here the CDR3 DNA reads TGTGCCAGCAGCCCGCCGGGGGCTTTCTATGGCTACACCTTC. As protein: CASSPPGAFYGYTF.

V and J are TRBV4-2 and TRBJ1-2; no reliable D call. V shed 5 bases and J shed 6 bases, with 13 bases lying between them. Germline V gene lookup returns CDR1 LGHNA and CDR2 YNFKEQ. The CDR3 consists of 13 residues. CDR3 bases: TGTGCCAGCAGCTTGGCGGCAGAAGATGGCTACACCTTC. Protein product: CASSLAAEDGYTF.

The sample holds many counts of this clonotype. The CDR3 coding sequence is TGCAGCGTTTCTAGCGGGAGTTGGAATGAGCAGTTCTTC. Protein: CSVSSGSWNEQFF. The chain is built from TRBV29-1 and TRBJ2-1; 10 nucleotides match TRBD2. The V segment lost 5 bases and the J segment 7 bases; nucleotides outside the gene matches: 5. Germline CDR1 is SQVTM and CDR2 is ANQGSEA. The CDR3 loop spans 13 amino acids.

This clonotype has only a few counts. The chain recombines TRBV20-1 with TRBJ2-4, with 8 positions matching TRBD2. This CDR3 comprises 15 residues. The germline V gene encodes CDR1 DFQATT and CDR2 SNEGSKA (reference sequence). V gave up 4 bases and J gave up 8 bases; unmatched junction bases: 13. CDR3 protein: CSATSSAGVEDIQYF. DNA of the CDR3: TGCAGTGCTACCTCCTCAGCGGGAGTTGAGGACATTCAGTACTTC.

This clonotype showed up just a few times. The V gene is TRBV30, the J gene TRBJ1-3; D unclear. There are 14 residues in the CDR3. Germline CDR1 and CDR2: GTSNPN and SVGIG (reference sequence). Trimming left V 5 bases short and J 0 bases short, with 11 bases between. Here the CDR3 DNA reads TGTGCCTGGTCTAATGGGAACTCTGGAAACACCATATATTTT. Its translation: CAWSNGNSGNTIYF.

Concerning this clonotype: A much more abundant neighbour one base away suggests this may be a read error. A read error is likely, as this CDR3 ends without the conserved phenylalanine or tryptophan. This chain connects TRBV7-2 to TRBJ2-5, with TRBD2 as a possible D gene (5 bases). Germline V gives CDR1 SGHTA, CDR2 FQGNSA. This CDR3 is built from 14 residues. V was cut by 1 base and J by 5 bases, with 11 bases left in between. The CDR3 nucleotides are TGTGCCAGCAGCTTAGAACTTAGCGTGGAGACCCAGTACCTC. Protein sequence: CASSLELSVETQYL.

V is TRBV5-1 and J is TRBJ2-5; a possible D gene is TRBD1 (5 bases). The germline CDR1 and CDR2 sequences are SGHRS and YFSETQ. The CDR3 runs to 14 residues. Trimming removed 5 bases from V and 2 bases from J, with 13 bases in between. The DNA of the CDR3 is TGCGCCAGCAGTTACTTTGACAGACAAGAGACCCAGTACTTC. It yields the protein CASSYFDRQETQYF.

Comment on this clonotype: Being one base from a much bigger clone, this may be a read error. V and J are TRBV20-1 and TRBJ2-1; D is unresolved. CDR1 and CDR2 from the germline V gene are DFQATT and SNEGSKA (reference sequence). Deletions cut 3 bases from V and 5 bases from J, with 8 bases between. This CDR3 has 12 amino acids. CDR3 sequence reads: CSARWINNEQFF. The CDR3 DNA reads as TGCAGTGCTAGGTGGATAAACAATGAGCAGTTCTTC.

This rearrangement joins TRBV7-9 to TRBJ2-7; D might be TRBD2 (6 bases). Germline lookup yields CDR1 SEHNR and CDR2 FQNEAQ (reference sequence). Trimming removed 0 bases at V and 5 bases at J, with 8 bases between. The CDR3 has 13 amino acids. As DNA, the CDR3 is TGTGCCAGCAGCTTAGCTGGCGGGGACGAGCAGTACTTC. Its translation: CASSLAGGDEQYF. Based on the CDR3 plus reference TRBV7-9 and TRBJ2-7, the full variable domain is DTGVSQNPRHKITKRGQNVTFRCDPISEHNRLYWYRQTLGQGPEFLTYFQNEAQLEKSRLLSDRFSAERPKGSFSTLEIQRTEQGDSAMYLCASSLAGGDEQYFGPGTRLTVT.

Concerning this clonotype itself: Given a much more abundant clone one base away, this may be a read error. CDR3 nucleotides: TGTGCCAGCAGCTGGGGACTAGCGGAATGCGAGCAGTACTTC. It encodes CASSWGLAECEQYF. The chain joins TRBV11-2 to TRBJ2-7, with 11 bases fitting TRBD2. The junction had 5 bases not matched to a gene; V was cut back by 4 bases and J by 6 bases. Germline V CDR1 and CDR2: SGHAT, FQNNGV. The CDR3 totals 14 residues.

This clonotype was picked up many times. The J gene is TRBJ2-2, the V gene TRBV10-1; D possibly corresponds to TRBD1 (6 bases). Deletions cut 6 bases from V and 10 bases from J, with 12 bases between. CDR1 WNHNN and CDR2 SYGVQD come from the germline V gene (reference sequence). The CDR3 totals 12 residues. The CDR3 protein is CASRQGDSELFF. The CDR3, as DNA: TGCGCCAGCAGACAGGGCGACTCGGAGCTGTTTTTT.

V and J are TRBV5-1 and TRBJ1-4; TRBD1 matches 8 bases. The CDR3 sequence is 15 residues long. The J segment lost 4 bases and the V segment lost 4 bases, leaving 6 bases of the junction unmatched. Looked up from germline, CDR1 is SGHRS and CDR2 is YFSETQ. The CDR3 is CASSDRTGLNEKLFF. In nucleotides, the CDR3 is TGCGCCAGCAGCGACAGGACAGGGCTTAATGAAAAACTGTTTTTT.

This chain joins TRBV10-1 and TRBJ2-2; D is undetermined. Looked up from germline, CDR1 is WNHNN and CDR2 is SYGVQD (reference sequence). CDR3 length equals 13 residues. The CDR3 here is CACTGTNTGELFF. Here the CDR3 DNA reads TGCGCGTGCACTGGGACGAACACCGGGGAGCTGTTTTTT.

CDR3 sequence reads: CASSQTGTGRTGELFF. CDR3 in DNA: TGTGCCAGCAGCCAAACCGGGACAGGACGGACCGGGGAGCTGTTTTTT. This chain uses TRBV4-2 with TRBJ2-2; 8 bases are a match to TRBD1. Trimming removed 2 bases from V and 5 bases from J; junction bases left unmatched: 7. Per germline, CDR1 LGHNA and CDR2 YNFKEQ. The CDR3 runs 16 residues.

This clonotype was seen at least ten times. The chain combines TRBV19 with TRBJ2-5, with 7 bases that match TRBD2. Trimming cost V 3 bases and J 3 bases; bases outside gene matches: 4. Germline V CDR1 and CDR2: LNHDA, SQIVND (reference sequence). The length of the CDR3 is 14 residues. CDR3 sequence reads: CASSIQAGEETQYF. The CDR3 DNA sequence: TGTGCCAGTAGTATTCAGGCGGGGGAAGAGACCCAGTACTTC.

This clonotype was seen more than once but under ten times. V is TRBV20-1 and J is TRBJ1-2; D gene uncertain. Trimming removed 6 bases from V and 0 bases from J, with 20 bases in between. From germline, CDR1 is DFQATT and CDR2 SNEGSKA (reference sequence). This CDR3 is 16 amino acids long. The CDR3 nucleotides read TGCAGTGCCAGCAGGAGGGAGGAACTAGCTAACTATGGCTACACCTTC. Translating it yields CSASRREELANYGYTF.

This clonotype was seen a handful of times. This chain uses TRBV7-9 with TRBJ2-3; D remains unclear. There are 13 residues in the CDR3. Germline CDR1 reads SEHNR; CDR2 reads FQNEAQ (reference sequence). With 1 base removed from V and 6 bases from J, the gap between germline ends came to 8 bases. CDR3 sequence (DNA): TGTGCCAGCAGCTTAGGGGAAAGGGATACGCAGTATTTT. It translates to CASSLGERDTQYF.

This sequence joins TRBV2 and TRBJ2-5; possibly TRBD1 or TRBD2 for D (5 bases each). Germline CDR1 is SNHLY and CDR2 is FYNNEI. There are 14 residues in the CDR3. Trimming cost V 6 bases and J 3 bases, with 14 bases left between them. In DNA, the CDR3 is TGTGCCAGCAGCCAGAACAGGAGGAAAGAGACCCAGTACTTC. Encoded protein: CASSQNRRKETQYF.

With regard to this clonotype: This may come from a read error, since a much larger clone is one base off. This sequence joins TRBV2 and TRBJ2-3, with D hard to call. The J call is uncertain, as TRBJ1-5 better fits the DNA end. The germline gives CDR1 SNHLY, CDR2 FYNNEI. The CDR3 consists of 13 residues. This CDR3 reads CASSVTDFDTQHF. The CDR3 DNA is TGTGCCAGCAGTGTAACGGATTTCGATACGCAGCATTTT.

This clonotype turned up a few times. This chain joins TRBV19 and TRBJ2-6; TRBD2 agrees at 8 bases. CDR1 and CDR2 from the germline V gene are LNHDA and SQIVND (reference sequence). V was clipped by 5 bases and J by 1 base; unmatched bases: 4. CDR3 length: 16 residues. CDR3 sequence: CASSPTSVSGANVLTF. The CDR3 region has the DNA TGTGCCAGTAGTCCGACTAGCGTTTCTGGGGCCAACGTCCTGACTTTC.

The genes are TRBV27 and TRBJ1-2; tentatively, D is TRBD1 (5 bases). CDR3 size: 13 residues. V was cut by 3 bases and J by 11 bases, with 16 bases left in between. From germline, CDR1 is MNHEY and CDR2 SMNVEV (reference sequence). The CDR3 bases are TGTGCCAGCAGTTTGAATCAGGGCCTTGAGTACACCTTC. Residues: CASSLNQGLEYTF.